This T cell receptor (beta chain) was sequenced for a study of tumor-infiltrating lymphocytes in primary liver carcinoma. Study-wide results and caveats: The bulk unsorted samples meant that CD4+ and CD8+ repertoires went uncompared.

Details on this clonotype: Its target is unknown.

The template, 450 to 650 ng total RNA, yielded TCR beta cDNA made with a constant-region primer. Slightly modified ARM-PCR served as the procedure for the TCR beta libraries. These libraries came from three rounds of nested multiplex PCR. TCRdb analysed the multiplex PCR reads with MiXCR anew, one entry per CDR3 protein. The sample shows about 310,000 distinct CDR3 sequences, about 50% of them seen only once. Germline DNA was extracted too, while blood RNA derived from unsorted whole blood. Sequencing used peripheral blood. The receptor was derived from a woman aged 30 to 39 with primary liver carcinoma and hepatitis B virus infection.

In nucleotides, the CDR3 is TGTGCCTCACAGGGCGGGCTCGGCGGGGAGCTGTTTTTT. Its translation: CASQGGLGGELFF. V gene TRBV11-3 combines with J gene TRBJ2-2; possibly TRBD1 for D (6 bases). CDR1 is SGHNT, CDR2 YENEEA, per germline. Trimming shortened V by 11 bases and J by 7 bases, and 17 bases separated the two germline ends. This CDR3 spans 13 amino acids.